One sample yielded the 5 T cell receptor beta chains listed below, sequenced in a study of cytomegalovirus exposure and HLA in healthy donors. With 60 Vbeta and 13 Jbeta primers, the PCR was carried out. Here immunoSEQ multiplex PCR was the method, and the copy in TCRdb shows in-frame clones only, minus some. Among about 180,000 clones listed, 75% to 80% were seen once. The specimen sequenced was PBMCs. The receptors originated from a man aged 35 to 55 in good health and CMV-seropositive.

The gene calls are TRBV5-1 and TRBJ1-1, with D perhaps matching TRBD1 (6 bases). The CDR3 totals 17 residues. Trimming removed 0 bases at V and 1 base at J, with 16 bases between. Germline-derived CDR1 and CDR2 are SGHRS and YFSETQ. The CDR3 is CASSLAMGARGNTEAFF. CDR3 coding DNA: TGCGCCAGCAGCTTGGCCATGGGGGCCCGAGGGAACACTGAAGCTTTCTTT.

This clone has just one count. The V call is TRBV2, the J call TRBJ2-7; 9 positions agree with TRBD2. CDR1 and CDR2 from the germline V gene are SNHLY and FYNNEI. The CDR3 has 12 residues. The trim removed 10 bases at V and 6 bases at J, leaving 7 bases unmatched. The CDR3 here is CATLIAGAEQYF. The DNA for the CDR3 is TGTGCCACCCTAATAGCGGGAGCCGAGCAGTACTTC. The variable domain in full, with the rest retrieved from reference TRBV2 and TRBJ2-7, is EPEVTQTPSHQVTQMGQEVILRCVPISNHLYFYWYRQILGQKVEFLVSFYNNEISEKSEIFDDQFSVERPDGSNFTLKIRSTKLEDSAMYFCATLIAGAEQYFGPGTRLTVT.

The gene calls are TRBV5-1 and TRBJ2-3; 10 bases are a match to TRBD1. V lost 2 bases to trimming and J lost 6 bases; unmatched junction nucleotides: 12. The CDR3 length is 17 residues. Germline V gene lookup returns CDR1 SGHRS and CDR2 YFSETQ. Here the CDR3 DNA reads TGCGCCAGCAGCTTATACGCTGGGACAGGGGCAACGGATACGCAGTATTTT. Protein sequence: CASSLYAGTGATDTQYF.

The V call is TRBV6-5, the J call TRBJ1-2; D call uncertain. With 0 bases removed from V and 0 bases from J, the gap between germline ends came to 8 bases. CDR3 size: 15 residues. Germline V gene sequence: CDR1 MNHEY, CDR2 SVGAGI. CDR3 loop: CASSYSGVANYGYTF. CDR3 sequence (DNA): TGTGCCAGCAGTTACTCGGGAGTAGCTAACTATGGCTACACCTTC.

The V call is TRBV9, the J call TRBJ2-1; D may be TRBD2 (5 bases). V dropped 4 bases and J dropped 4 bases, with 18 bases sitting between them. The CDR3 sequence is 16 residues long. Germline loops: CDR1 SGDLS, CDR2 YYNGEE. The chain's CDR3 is CASSPSVSSRYNEQFF. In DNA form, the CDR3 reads TGTGCCAGCAGCCCGTCGGTATCTAGCAGGTACAATGAGCAGTTCTTC.